The 13 T cell receptor beta chains below all came from one sample that was sequenced in a study of T cells in Graves' hyperthyroidism and ophthalmopathy. Using RNA transcripts as the source, TCR beta CDR3 regions were amplified. During a first-round RT-PCR of the TCR CDR3, the HTBI primer set was used. TCRdb fed the multiplex PCR reads into MiXCR, producing one record per CDR3 protein. The profile shows 340,000 or so distinct CDR3 sequences, about 15% of them singletons. Sequencing input: blood. Every receptor here comes from a man aged 25 to 45 with Graves' hyperthyroidism.

The table lists this clonotype with a count of one. The chain uses TRBV18 and TRBJ2-1; D is possibly TRBD1 (5 bases). This CDR3 region has 16 residues. In germline, CDR1 is KGHSH, CDR2 LQKENI. V shed 1 base and J shed 2 bases, with 12 bases lying between them. The CDR3 DNA sequence: TGTGCCAGCTCACCACTTTTAGGGGAAACCTACAATGAGCAGTTCTTC. Translation: CASSPLLGETYNEQFF.

The chain recombines TRBV19 with TRBJ2-7; D is possibly TRBD1 or TRBD2 (5 bases each). Trimming pared 4 bases from V and 0 bases from J, leaving 16 bases between. There are 16 residues in the CDR3. The germline V gene encodes CDR1 LNHDA and CDR2 SQIVND (reference sequence). The CDR3: CASSRGRGSSSYEQYF. DNA of the CDR3: TGTGCCAGTAGTAGGGGCCGGGGCTCGAGCTCCTACGAGCAGTACTTC.

V is TRBV5-1 and J is TRBJ1-1; D is possibly TRBD1 (5 bases). Germline CDR1 and CDR2: SGHRS and YFSETQ. This CDR3 contains 15 residues. V dropped 4 bases and J dropped 1 base, with 14 bases sitting between them. The CDR3 here is CASSRNVGGNTEAFF. DNA of the CDR3: TGCGCCAGCAGCCGCAACGTGGGGGGGAACACTGAAGCTTTCTTT.

V usage is TRBV20-1 and J usage is TRBJ2-7; no reliable D call. CDR1 and CDR2 from the germline V gene are DFQATT and SNEGSKA (reference sequence). The CDR3 is made up of 13 amino acids. With 5 bases removed from V and 0 bases from J, the gap between germline ends came to 11 bases. The CDR3 DNA follows: TGCAGTGCTTCAAGTCGTTTCTCCTACGAGCAGTACTTC. This sequence encodes CSASSRFSYEQYF.

The rearrangement uses TRBV7-9 and TRBJ2-3; D assignment may be TRBD1 or TRBD2 (5 bases each). CDR1 is SEHNR, CDR2 FQNEAQ, per germline (reference sequence). The CDR3 sequence is 14 residues long. Trimming removed 5 bases at V and 9 bases at J, with 18 bases between. The CDR3 here is CASSTRGTIETQYF. CDR3 bases: TGTGCCAGCAGCACTAGGGGCACGATCGAAACGCAGTATTTT.

This chain uses TRBV29-1 with TRBJ1-4; possible D gene TRBD1, 6 bases. The ends were cut back, 3 bases at V and 5 bases at J, with 10 bases in the middle. The germline V gene has CDR1 SQVTM and CDR2 ANQGSEA. The CDR3 runs 13 residues. This CDR3 is CSVERQGNEKLFF. The CDR3 DNA is TGCAGCGTTGAGAGGCAGGGGAATGAAAAACTGTTTTTT.

This clonotype occurred many times. The CDR3 DNA reads as TGTGCCAGCAGCACGATCTCGGGGGGGACTGAAGCTTTCTTT. Its protein product is CASSTISGGTEAFF. The chain recombines TRBV11-2 with TRBJ1-1; the D gene is possibly TRBD1 (5 bases). There are 14 residues in the CDR3. Trimming left V 5 bases short and J 5 bases short, with 15 bases between. In germline, CDR1 is SGHAT, CDR2 FQNNGV.

This chain links TRBV5-1 with TRBJ2-2; D perhaps matches TRBD2 (5 bases). V was cut by 3 bases and J by 2 bases, with 11 bases left in between. The CDR3 consists of 15 residues. Germline V gene sequence: CDR1 SGHRS, CDR2 YFSETQ. DNA for the CDR3: TGCGCCAGCAGCTCCCGCGGGCCTAACACCGGGGAGCTGTTTTTT. Its translation: CASSSRGPNTGELFF. The complete variable domain, with remaining parts taken from reference TRBV5-1 and TRBJ2-2, reads KAGVTQTPRYLIKTRGQQVTLSCSPISGHRSVSWYQQTPGQGLQFLFEYFSETQRNKGNFPGRFSGRQFSNSRSEMNVSTLELGDSALYLCASSSRGPNTGELFFGEGSRLTVL.

This clonotype was recorded a few times. The chain recombines TRBV9 with TRBJ2-2, with 7 bases that match TRBD2. Trimming cost V 3 bases and J 7 bases; bases outside gene matches: 3. This CDR3 has 13 residues. CDR1 SGDLS and CDR2 YYNGEE come from the germline V gene. CDR3 nucleotides: TGTGCCAGCAGCGCACAGCGGGGCGGGGAGCTGTTTTTT. Translation: CASSAQRGGELFF.

This clonotype was recorded many times. The rearrangement joins TRBV2 to TRBJ2-3; maybe TRBD1 (5 bases). CDR3 length: 13 amino acids. CDR1 is SNHLY and CDR2 is FYNNEI in the germline V gene. The V end lost 4 bases, the J end lost 2 bases, and 7 bases lay between the germline ends. CDR3 DNA sequence: TGTGCCAGCAGTGGACAGTCCACAGATACGCAGTATTTT. It codes for CASSGQSTDTQYF. The full variable domain, with the rest looked up from reference TRBV2 and TRBJ2-3, is EPEVTQTPSHQVTQMGQEVILRCVPISNHLYFYWYRQILGQKVEFLVSFYNNEISEKSEIFDDQFSVERPDGSNFTLKIRSTKLEDSAMYFCASSGQSTDTQYFGPGTRLTVL.

This clonotype came up many times. The CDR3 reads CASSYTLGLALSTGELFF. DNA of the CDR3: TGTGCCAGCAGCTACACCCTGGGGCTAGCGCTCTCCACCGGGGAGCTGTTTTTT. This rearrangement joins TRBV13 to TRBJ2-2; TRBD2 might be the D (6 bases). The CDR3 runs to 18 residues. The germline gives CDR1 PRHDT, CDR2 FYEKMQ (reference sequence). With 4 bases removed from V and 4 bases from J, the gap between germline ends came to 22 bases.

This clonotype was recorded many times. The chain couples TRBV3-1 to TRBJ2-2; D unresolved. The CDR3 sequence is 16 residues long. Germline V gene data show CDR1 as LGHDT and CDR2 as YNNKEL (reference sequence). V gave up 5 bases and J gave up 1 base, with 14 bases separating them. The CDR3 nucleotides are TGTGCCAGCAGCGCTAGTTCCTCCGTGAACACCGGGGAGCTGTTTTTT. Amino acid sequence: CASSASSSVNTGELFF.

Many counts were recorded for this clonotype. V is TRBV20-1 and J is TRBJ2-1; TRBD2 matches 8 bases. The CDR3 contains 16 residues. Trimming cost V 2 bases and J 3 bases; bases outside gene matches: 9. Germline CDR1 reads DFQATT; CDR2 reads SNEGSKA (reference sequence). DNA of the CDR3: TGCAGTGCTAGAAGAGCGGGAGAGGAACTCTACAATGAGCAGTTCTTC. It translates to CSARRAGEELYNEQFF.